One TCR beta chain is described in this entry. Trimming left V 4 bases short and J 2 bases short, with 15 bases between. The CDR3 contains 16 residues. The germline V gene has CDR1 SGHDN and CDR2 FVKESK. The entry originates in a study of shared clonotypes between healthy human individuals. Assay: immunoSEQ multiplex PCR; the TCRdb copy retains only in-frame clones and omits some. The top ten hold under 11% of the sample, which has just under 350,000 clones, 70% to 75% seen once. Sequenced: memory CD4+ T cells sorted from blood. Stated subset: CD45RA-negative fraction. The TCR originated in a young man in good health. This rearrangement joins TRBV14 to TRBJ2-1; possible D gene TRBD2, 6 bases. The CDR3 DNA reads as TGTGCCAGCAGCCTTTACCGGGACTGGACCTACAATGAGCAGTTCTTC. It encodes CASSLYRDWTYNEQFF.